The 5 T cell receptor beta chains given below trace back to one sample, sequenced in a study of T-cell reconstitution after alpha-beta-depleted transplantation in children. Unique molecular identifiers tagged the TCRbeta library. MiXCR, applied by TCRdb to the PCR reads, yields one record per CDR3 protein. The table lists 350,000 to 500,000 distinct CDR3 sequences, roughly two fifths of them singletons. The material sequenced was PBMCs, taken before TCRalphabeta/CD19-depleted stem cell transplant. The receptors shown here come from a girl between 2 and 10 years old with aplastic anemia, due to receive a stem cell transplant.

This clonotype was observed many times. The chain employs TRBV5-1 and TRBJ1-2, with TRBD1 identical over 8 bases. This CDR3 has 15 amino acids. Per germline, CDR1 SGHRS and CDR2 YFSETQ. Trimming took 3 bases from V and 2 from J; bases not matched to a gene: 6. The CDR3 bases are TGCGCCAGCAGCTCCCGACAGGGGCCCAACTATGGCTACACCTTC. It encodes CASSSRQGPNYGYTF. The whole variable domain, remainder taken from reference TRBV5-1 and TRBJ1-2, is KAGVTQTPRYLIKTRGQQVTLSCSPISGHRSVSWYQQTPGQGLQFLFEYFSETQRNKGNFPGRFSGRQFSNSRSEMNVSTLELGDSALYLCASSSRQGPNYGYTFGSGTRLTVV.

This chain joins TRBV30 and TRBJ1-1; possible D gene TRBD1, 5 bases. The CDR3 is 13 amino acids. Trimming left V 3 bases short and J 0 bases short, with 8 bases between. CDR1 is GTSNPN and CDR2 is SVGIG in the germline V gene (reference sequence). The CDR3 DNA reads as TGTGCCTGGAGCTCGGGACTGAACACTGAAGCTTTCTTT. Amino acid sequence: CAWSSGLNTEAFF.

The genes are TRBV20-1 and TRBJ1-2; TRBD1 matches at 9 bases. CDR1 is DFQATT, CDR2 SNEGSKA, per germline (reference sequence). The CDR3 extends over 15 amino acids. V lost 6 bases to trimming and J lost 2 bases; unmatched junction nucleotides: 10. The CDR3 spells CSASWTGEPNYGYTF. The CDR3 coding sequence is TGCAGTGCCAGCTGGACAGGGGAACCCAACTATGGCTACACCTTC.

This clonotype has more than one count but fewer than ten. This chain links TRBV28 with TRBJ1-3, with TRBD1 matching over 8 bases. The V gene end was trimmed by 6 bases and the J gene end by 5 bases; junction bases not matched to a gene: 9. Germline V CDR1 and CDR2: MDHEN, SYDVKM. The CDR3 runs to 15 residues. As DNA, the CDR3 is TGTGCCAGCAGGGCCGGGACAGGCGGCAGAAACACCATATATTTT. It codes for CASRAGTGGRNTIYF.

The CDR3 nucleotides are TGTGCCAGCAAGCGGGGAAAAGAGACCCAGTACTTC. This translates into CASKRGKETQYF. V usage is TRBV3-1 and J usage is TRBJ2-5; 7 nucleotides match TRBD2. V was pared by 7 bases and J by 3 bases, with 2 bases of the junction left unmatched. The CDR3 runs to 12 residues. Germline V gives CDR1 LGHDT, CDR2 YNNKEL (reference sequence).